This TCR beta chain was observed in a study of blood T cell repertoires in COVID-19. Using immunoSEQ multiplex PCR, the repertoire was profiled, and TCRdb retains in-frame clones only, with some absent. The repertoire has about 260,000 clones, roughly 90% of them found once; the top ten carry approximately 2%. The CDR3 extends over 17 amino acids. Trimming cost V 7 bases and J 0 bases; bases outside gene matches: 9. Germline CDR1 is PRHDT and CDR2 is FYEKMQ (reference sequence). The TCR sequence derives from a man aged 30 to 39 with active or convalescent COVID-19. Sequenced: peripheral blood. The rearrangement links TRBV13 to TRBJ2-3, with 11 nucleotides matching TRBD2. CDR3 in amino acids: CASTQTSGEFSTDTQYF. CDR3 nucleotide sequence: TGTGCCAGCACACAGACTAGCGGGGAGTTTAGCACAGATACGCAGTATTTT.